This entry lists 32 T cell receptor beta chains sequenced from one sample in a study of blood T cell repertoires in COVID-19. Generated by immunoSEQ multiplex PCR, the TCRdb table keeps only in-frame clones and is missing some. Found here are over 80,000 clones, around four fifths of them singletons; the top ten hold 17%. Sequencing was carried out using peripheral blood. The receptors were sampled from a woman aged 55-75 years with acute or convalescent COVID-19.

The chain has TRBV5-1 and TRBJ1-1, with a weak D call TRBD1 (5 bases). This CDR3 has 13 amino acids. From germline, CDR1 is SGHRS and CDR2 YFSETQ. The V gene lost 7 bases and the J gene lost 5 bases, with 15 bases spanning the gap. Written as DNA, the CDR3 is TGCGCCAGCGTTCTTGGGGCGGGGACTGAAGCTTTCTTT. This sequence encodes CASVLGAGTEAFF.

This clone turned up a few times. The V call is TRBV29-1, the J call TRBJ1-2, with a tentative D call TRBD1 (5 bases). Germline V gene sequence: CDR1 SQVTM, CDR2 ANQGSEA. Trimming cost V 3 bases and J 7 bases, with 18 bases left between them. The CDR3 consists of 14 residues. CDR3 coding DNA: TGCAGCGTTGAGGAGGGGAGAAGTATGTTTGGCTACACCTTC. Protein product: CSVEEGRSMFGYTF.

The chain uses TRBV2 and TRBJ2-7; TRBD2 agrees at 7 bases. Germline V gives CDR1 SNHLY, CDR2 FYNNEI. The CDR3 extends over 13 amino acids. Trimming removed 2 bases from V and 7 bases from J; junction bases left unmatched: 5. CDR3 bases: TGTGCCAGCAGTGAAACGGGAGCGGGGGAGCAGTACTTC. Encoded protein: CASSETGAGEQYF.

The chain employs TRBV4-1 and TRBJ2-2; TRBD2 matches 10 bases. The CDR3 runs 17 residues. Germline V gene data show CDR1 as MGHRA and CDR2 as YSYEKL. V lost 0 bases and J lost 7; bases outside the gene matches: 8. CDR3 residues: CASSQDASGSGNGELFF. CDR3 in DNA: TGCGCCAGCAGCCAAGATGCTAGCGGGAGTGGAAACGGGGAGCTGTTTTTT.

The V gene is TRBV5-1, the J gene TRBJ2-2; 10 bases are a match to TRBD1. Per germline, CDR1 SGHRS and CDR2 YFSETQ. The CDR3 loop spans 16 amino acids. V dropped 3 bases and J dropped 4; count of bases not matched to a gene: 6. In DNA form, the CDR3 reads TGCGCCAGCAGCTCGCGACAGGGGGCCGGCACCGGGGAGCTGTTTTTT. As protein: CASSSRQGAGTGELFF.

The genes are TRBV27 and TRBJ1-3; D ambiguous. V was cut by 5 bases and J by 0 bases, with 5 bases left in between. The V gene's germline CDR1 is MNHEY and CDR2 SMNVEV (reference sequence). The CDR3 has 13 residues. The CDR3 sequence is CASSPNSGNTIYF. CDR3 nucleotide sequence: TGTGCCAGCAGTCCTAACTCTGGAAACACCATATATTTT.

The chain has TRBV27 and TRBJ2-7; D ambiguous. Trimming stripped 4 bases from V and 4 bases from J, with 11 bases between. Per the germline V gene, CDR1 is MNHEY and CDR2 is SMNVEV (reference sequence). This CDR3 has 13 amino acids. As DNA, the CDR3 is TGTGCCAGCAGTTCCCCCCGGGTTTACGAGCAGTACTTC. It yields the protein CASSSPRVYEQYF.

This clone was observed a handful of times. The rearrangement uses TRBV19 and TRBJ2-7; D might be TRBD2 (5 bases). Germline CDR1 LNHDA, CDR2 SQIVND (reference sequence). CDR3 length: 14 amino acids. V was shortened by 5 bases and J by 5 bases, with 16 bases between the two germline ends. DNA of the CDR3: TGTGCCAGTAGTCCCGAGGGTACCTTTAACGAGCAGTACTTC. Protein product: CASSPEGTFNEQYF.

The chain is built from TRBV7-2 and TRBJ2-4; 8 bases align to TRBD2. Germline V gives CDR1 SGHTA, CDR2 FQGNSA. CDR3 length: 15 residues. V lost 5 bases to trimming and J lost 0 bases; unmatched junction nucleotides: 3. CDR3 nucleotide sequence: TGTGCCAGCAGCCGGGGGGGGGTAGCCAAAAACATTCAGTACTTC. It codes for CASSRGGVAKNIQYF.

For the CDR3, the DNA is TGCGCCAGCAGCTCGCAAGACTTAGACACTGAAGCTTTCTTT. It yields the protein CASSSQDLDTEAFF. The chain couples TRBV5-1 to TRBJ1-1; D not certain. The CDR3 is 14 amino acids. Looked up from germline, CDR1 is SGHRS and CDR2 is YFSETQ. With 3 bases removed from V and 3 bases from J, the gap between germline ends came to 12 bases.

This sequence joins TRBV5-1 and TRBJ1-3, with a tentative D call TRBD1 (6 bases). This CDR3 has 16 residues. In germline, CDR1 is SGHRS, CDR2 YFSETQ. Trimming took 5 bases from V and 0 from J, leaving 15 bases between them. The CDR3 loop is CASSFQQGSSGNTIYF. The DNA of the CDR3 is TGCGCCAGCAGTTTTCAACAGGGTAGCTCTGGAAACACCATATATTTT.

This clone was found once. This chain links TRBV5-6 with TRBJ1-2, with 7 bases identical to TRBD1. Trimming took 2 bases from V and 8 from J; bases not matched to a gene: 9. CDR1 is SGHDT, CDR2 YYEEEE, per germline. The CDR3 contains 14 residues. The CDR3 DNA sequence: TGTGCCAGCAGCTTTACCGACAGGGAAGGGGGCTACACCTTC. It yields the protein CASSFTDREGGYTF. Full variable domain (missing parts from reference TRBV5-6 and TRBJ1-2): DAGVTQSPTHLIKTRGQQVTLRCSPKSGHDTVSWYQQALGQGPQFIFQYYEEEERQRGNFPDRFSGHQFPNYSSELNVNALLLGDSALYLCASSFTDREGGYTFGSGTRLTVV.

The chain uses TRBV4-2 and TRBJ2-1; TRBD1 is a possible D gene (5 bases). This CDR3 has 13 amino acids. V lost 3 bases, J lost 5 bases, and 8 bases lay in between. CDR1 is LGHNA and CDR2 is YNFKEQ in the germline V gene. The CDR3 bases are TGTGCCAGCAGCCACGACAGAGACAATGAGCAGTTCTTC. As protein: CASSHDRDNEQFF.

About this clone: Other DNA sequences from this sample encode an identical CDR3 as well. This chain connects TRBV6-5 to TRBJ1-1; TRBD1 matches at 8 bases. Trimming cost V 2 bases and J 1 base; bases outside gene matches: 0. CDR1 and CDR2 (germline): MNHEY, SVGAGI. This CDR3 contains 14 residues. CDR3 in amino acids: CASSYDRGNTEAFF. Here the CDR3 DNA reads TGTGCCAGCAGTTACGACAGGGGGAACACTGAAGCTTTCTTT.

The chain recombines TRBV7-9 with TRBJ1-3, with a tentative D call TRBD1 (5 bases). Germline CDR1 is SEHNR and CDR2 is FQNEAQ (reference sequence). V was pared by 7 bases and J by 3 bases, with 16 bases between. The CDR3 is 15 amino acids. The CDR3 sequence: CASNSAAGFGNTIYF. CDR3 sequence (DNA): TGTGCCAGCAATTCCGCGGCAGGGTTTGGAAACACCATATATTTT.

J is TRBJ2-1 and V is TRBV11-3, with TRBD2 as a possible D gene (5 bases). With 1 base removed from V and 5 bases from J, the gap between germline ends came to 12 bases. There are 15 residues in the CDR3. Germline CDR1 SGHNT, CDR2 YENEEA. CDR3 sequence: CASSLVVAGHNEQFF. The CDR3 coding sequence is TGTGCCAGCAGCTTAGTCGTTGCGGGCCACAATGAGCAGTTCTTC.

V and J are TRBV7-2 and TRBJ1-2; D is unclear. The CDR3 totals 14 residues. Trimming removed 5 bases at V and 6 bases at J, with 16 bases between. Germline-derived CDR1 and CDR2 are SGHTA and FQGNSA. The CDR3 DNA follows: TGTGCCAGCAGCATGAGGGTAATCGAAGATGGCTACACCTTC. Translated, it gives CASSMRVIEDGYTF.

J is TRBJ2-1 and V is TRBV27, with 8 bases that match TRBD2. Germline V gene sequence: CDR1 MNHEY, CDR2 SMNVEV (reference sequence). There are 14 residues in the CDR3. After removal of 3 bases from V and 2 bases from J, the junction contained 0 bases not matched to a gene. This CDR3 is CASSFGGAYNEQFF. The DNA for the CDR3 is TGTGCCAGCAGTTTCGGGGGGGCCTACAATGAGCAGTTCTTC.

The chain couples TRBV24-1 to TRBJ2-3; TRBD2 matches 10 bases. CDR1 is KGHDR, CDR2 SFDVKD, per germline. This CDR3 has 16 residues. The junction had 6 bases not matched to a gene; V was cut back by 4 bases and J by 3 bases. CDR3 sequence: CATSELAGGRTDTQYF. In DNA, the CDR3 is TGTGCCACCAGTGAGTTAGCGGGAGGTCGGACAGATACGCAGTATTTT.

The chain links TRBV24-1 to TRBJ2-1; TRBD1 matches at 12 bases. Trimming took 4 bases from V and 9 from J; bases not matched to a gene: 9. Germline V gives CDR1 KGHDR, CDR2 SFDVKD. The CDR3 has 16 residues. The CDR3 spells CATSDPGQGAGSEQFF. In DNA, the CDR3 is TGTGCCACCAGTGACCCGGGACAGGGGGCCGGGAGTGAGCAGTTCTTC.

In its sample, this clone was seen once. The chain carries TRBV2 and TRBJ2-7, with TRBD1 identical over 7 bases. CDR1 and CDR2 from the germline V gene are SNHLY and FYNNEI. The CDR3 length is 14 residues. V was pared by 9 bases and J by 7 bases, with 15 bases of the junction left unmatched. CDR3 region: CARSQEGGVGEQYF. CDR3 DNA sequence: TGTGCCAGATCTCAAGAAGGGGGCGTTGGGGAGCAGTACTTC. Full variable domain (remainder filled in from reference TRBV2 and TRBJ2-7): EPEVTQTPSHQVTQMGQEVILRCVPISNHLYFYWYRQILGQKVEFLVSFYNNEISEKSEIFDDQFSVERPDGSNFTLKIRSTKLEDSAMYFCARSQEGGVGEQYFGPGTRLTVT.

The CDR3 protein is CASSGQGGSSPYEQYF. Written as DNA, the CDR3 is TGCGCCAGCAGCGGACAGGGTGGATCGTCACCCTACGAGCAGTACTTC. J is TRBJ2-7 and V is TRBV5-1; 8 nucleotides agree with TRBD1. V gave up 4 bases and J gave up 2 bases; unmatched junction bases: 11. The germline V gene has CDR1 SGHRS and CDR2 YFSETQ. The CDR3 covers 16 residues.

The chain combines TRBV7-9 with TRBJ1-6; D is possibly TRBD1 (5 bases). Germline V gene sequence: CDR1 SEHNR, CDR2 FQNEAQ (reference sequence). Trimming removed 4 bases from V and 7 bases from J, with 11 bases in between. The CDR3 sequence is 14 residues long. The CDR3 protein is CASSSSGYNSPLHF. The CDR3 DNA reads as TGTGCCAGCAGCTCCTCAGGGTACAATTCACCCCTCCACTTT.

The chain carries TRBV20-1 and TRBJ1-6, with a weak D call TRBD1 (5 bases). The CDR3 covers 11 residues. Between the trimmed V and J ends, which lost 5 bases and 16 bases, there was a span of 15 bases. The germline V gene has CDR1 DFQATT and CDR2 SNEGSKA (reference sequence). DNA for the CDR3: TGCAGTGCTCAGGGCCCTCTGGGACTCCACTTT. Its translation is CSAQGPLGLHF.

This chain connects TRBV5-1 to TRBJ1-2, with 9 bases aligning to TRBD1. With 7 bases clipped from V and 4 bases from J, the junction kept 5 bases outside the gene matches. Germline CDR1 is SGHRS and CDR2 is YFSETQ. This CDR3 is built from 13 residues. The CDR3 protein is CASSGQGIYGYTF. As DNA, the CDR3 is TGCGCCAGCTCAGGACAGGGGATCTATGGCTACACCTTC.

This clone appeared once. This chain joins TRBV7-9 and TRBJ1-1; TRBD1 matches at 7 bases. The V segment lost 5 bases and the J segment 1 base; nucleotides outside the gene matches: 10. The germline V gene encodes CDR1 SEHNR and CDR2 FQNEAQ (reference sequence). CDR3 length: 16 residues. DNA of the CDR3: TGTGCCAGCAGCCTCCTACCGGGACAGCGGAACACTGAAGCTTTCTTT. It translates to CASSLLPGQRNTEAFF.

V is TRBV27 and J is TRBJ1-6, with 7 bases fitting TRBD1. This CDR3 is built from 14 residues. Germline trimming cut 5 bases from V and 7 bases from J; bases unmatched to any gene: 5. Germline V gene data show CDR1 as MNHEY and CDR2 as SMNVEV (reference sequence). The CDR3 DNA is TGTGCCAGCAGTCCGGGACAGATGAATTCACCCCTCCACTTT. Translating gives CASSPGQMNSPLHF.

This clone was seen more than once but under ten times. This chain joins TRBV7-3 and TRBJ2-1; 14 bases fit TRBD2. The CDR3 has 17 amino acids. The germline CDR1 and CDR2 sequences are SGHTA and FQGTGA. Unmatched junction bases numbered 3, after V lost 5 bases and J lost 0 bases. In DNA form, the CDR3 reads TGTGCCAGCAGCGGGACTAGCGGGGGAGCCTCCTACAATGAGCAGTTCTTC. The encoded protein is CASSGTSGGASYNEQFF.

The rearrangement uses TRBV7-8 and TRBJ2-7; possibly TRBD1 for D (6 bases). CDR1 is SGHVS and CDR2 is FQNEAQ in the germline V gene. The germline V and J ends were trimmed by 2 bases and 4 bases, with 9 bases remaining between them. This CDR3 is built from 13 residues. The CDR3 reads CASSLTGRYEQYF. CDR3 nucleotides: TGTGCCAGCAGCTTAACAGGGCGGTACGAGCAGTACTTC. Based on the CDR3 plus reference TRBV7-8 and TRBJ2-7, the full variable domain is GAGVSQSPRYKVAKRGQDVALRCDPISGHVSLFWYQQALGQGPEFLTYFQNEAQLDKSGLPSDRFFAERPEGSVSTLKIQRTQQEDSAVYLCASSLTGRYEQYFGPGTRLTVT.

The V call is TRBV9, the J call TRBJ2-7; 7 bases map to TRBD1. Germline loops: CDR1 SGDLS, CDR2 YYNGEE. Trimming took 0 bases from V and 3 from J; bases not matched to a gene: 6. This CDR3 contains 15 residues. CDR3 DNA: TGTGCCAGCAGCGTAGGAGGGACAGAGCTCTACGAGCAGTACTTC. Residues: CASSVGGTELYEQYF.

This chain links TRBV24-1 with TRBJ2-2, with TRBD2 matching 12 bases. The junction had 18 bases not matched to a gene; V was cut back by 3 bases and J by 5 bases. From germline, CDR1 is KGHDR and CDR2 SFDVKD. The length of the CDR3 is 21 residues. CDR3 sequence reads: CATSDLGDRGRLAGVTGELFF. CDR3 coding DNA: TGTGCCACCAGTGATCTGGGGGACAGGGGTAGACTAGCGGGAGTTACCGGGGAGCTGTTTTTT.

V and J are TRBV29-1 and TRBJ2-1; 9 bases fit TRBD1. CDR1 is SQVTM and CDR2 is ANQGSEA in the germline V gene. Germline trimming cut 6 bases from V and 10 bases from J; bases unmatched to any gene: 10. The CDR3 has 13 residues. The CDR3 DNA sequence: TGCAGCGTGGGTTCACAGGGGGCAGAGGAGCAGTTCTTC. As protein: CSVGSQGAEEQFF.